The 29 T cell receptor beta chains presented below share a single source sample, sequenced in a study of T-cell reconstitution after alpha-beta-depleted transplantation in children. Unique molecular identifiers were used in preparing the TCRbeta library. TCRdb ran MiXCR on the PCR reads and lists one entry per CDR3 protein. In the table there are 600,000 or so distinct CDR3 sequences, 20% to 25% of which are singletons. This material consisted of PBMCs, mostly from graft donor cells, taken 360 days after TCRalphabeta/CD19-depleted stem cell transplant. All receptors come from a boy under two years old who had a stem cell transplant for acute myeloid leukemia, so the T cells may come from the graft donor.

At least ten counts were recorded for this clonotype. The chain is built from TRBV2 and TRBJ2-3; unclear D gene. CDR3 length: 12 residues. The V gene lost 4 bases and the J gene lost 2 bases, with 4 bases spanning the gap. Germline assignment: CDR1 SNHLY and CDR2 FYNNEI. This chain's CDR3 is CASSVNTDTQYF. CDR3 nucleotide sequence: TGTGCCAGCAGTGTTAACACAGATACGCAGTATTTT.

V and J are TRBV7-6 and TRBJ2-7; D is possibly TRBD1 (6 bases). CDR3 size: 15 residues. Looked up from germline, CDR1 is SGHVS and CDR2 is FNYEAQ. Trimming removed 3 bases at V and 3 bases at J, with 15 bases between. For the CDR3, the DNA is TGTGCCAGCAGCTTGCCCCCAGGACAGTTCTACGAGCAGTACTTC. This encodes CASSLPPGQFYEQYF.

This clonotype was counted once. J is TRBJ1-5 and V is TRBV10-3, with 7 positions matching TRBD1. CDR3 length: 17 residues. Germline loops: CDR1 ENHRY, CDR2 SYGVKD. The V and J ends lost 2 bases and 0 bases, in that order; junction bases with no gene match: 7. The CDR3 reads CAISEVGTENSNQPQHF. CDR3 in DNA: TGTGCCATCAGTGAGGTGGGGACAGAGAATAGCAATCAGCCCCAGCATTTT.

This clonotype was found a few times. CDR3 loop: CASSLAVSGSSYEQYV. The CDR3 bases are TGTGCCAGCAGCTTAGCGGTGTCAGGCAGCTCCTACGAGCAGTACGTC. The J gene is TRBJ2-7, the V gene TRBV7-4, with D unresolved. The V and J ends lost 0 bases and 0 bases respectively, with 12 bases between them. This CDR3 has 16 residues. CDR1 is SGHVT, CDR2 SQSDAQ, per germline.

The V and J genes are TRBV20-1 and TRBJ1-4; D is undetermined. The CDR3 sequence is 14 residues long. Germline V CDR1 and CDR2: DFQATT, SNEGSKA (reference sequence). V was pared by 3 bases and J by 4 bases, with 12 bases between. CDR3 region: CSARAADYNEKLFF. The DNA for the CDR3 is TGCAGTGCTAGGGCGGCCGACTATAATGAAAAACTGTTTTTT.

This clonotype was detected only a few times. V usage is TRBV29-1 and J usage is TRBJ1-1; D ambiguous. The CDR3 is 13 residues long. CDR1 is SQVTM, CDR2 ANQGSEA, per germline. V lost 8 bases, J lost 0 bases, and 13 bases lay in between. The CDR3 DNA sequence: TGCAGCACTACGGGAGACATGAACACTGAAGCTTTCTTT. It codes for CSTTGDMNTEAFF. The variable domain in full, with the rest retrieved from reference TRBV29-1 and TRBJ1-1, is SAVISQKPSRDICQRGTSLTIQCQVDSQVTMMFWYRQQPGQSLTLIATANQGSEATYESGFVIDKFPISRPNLTFSTLTVSNMSPEDSSIYLCSTTGDMNTEAFFGQGTRLTVV.

J is TRBJ1-1 and V is TRBV6-1, with 9 bases aligning to TRBD1. Germline V gene data show CDR1 as MNHNS and CDR2 as SASEGT. Trimming at V came to 6 bases and at J to 4 bases, leaving 6 bases not matched to a gene. This CDR3 spans 14 amino acids. The CDR3 DNA is TGTGCCAGCAGACAAACAGGGGGCGTCACTGAAGCTTTCTTT. Translation: CASRQTGGVTEAFF.

This clonotype showed up just a few times. The chain has TRBV4-3 and TRBJ2-5; D call uncertain. With 4 bases removed from V and 4 bases from J, the gap between germline ends came to 19 bases. Germline V gives CDR1 LGHNA, CDR2 YSLEER. This CDR3 is built from 16 residues. CDR3 region: CASSPAQRAARETQYF. The CDR3 nucleotides read TGCGCCAGCAGCCCCGCCCAAAGGGCGGCAAGAGAGACCCAGTACTTC.

There are many counts of this clonotype. The chain has TRBV6-5 and TRBJ2-2; D is unresolved. CDR1 MNHEY and CDR2 SVGAGI come from the germline V gene. The CDR3 contains 13 residues. V was cut by 2 bases and J by 6 bases, with 7 bases left in between. The CDR3 spells CASSYRVAGELFF. The CDR3 region has the DNA TGTGCCAGCAGTTACCGGGTAGCCGGGGAGCTGTTTTTT.

As DNA, the CDR3 is TGCGCCAGCAGCCCCTTGAGAGGGACCTACAATGAGCAGTTCTTC. Protein: CASSPLRGTYNEQFF. V is TRBV5-1 and J is TRBJ2-1, with D tentatively TRBD2 (5 bases). The CDR3 covers 15 residues. Germline CDR1 is SGHRS and CDR2 is YFSETQ. V was cut by 4 bases and J by 2 bases, with 13 bases left in between.

Many counts were recorded for this clonotype. The V gene is TRBV20-1, the J gene TRBJ1-3; TRBD1 matches at 9 bases. Trimming at V came to 5 bases and at J to 7 bases, leaving 6 bases not matched to a gene. This CDR3 contains 13 residues. Germline-derived CDR1 and CDR2 are DFQATT and SNEGSKA (reference sequence). CDR3 region: CSALGQGANTIYF. The CDR3 DNA reads TGCAGTGCTTTGGGACAGGGTGCGAACACCATATATTTT.

This clonotype was counted a single time. This clone may be a read error of a much larger clone one base away. The chain joins TRBV27 to TRBJ2-7; 7 bases map to TRBD1. The CDR3 sequence is 15 residues long. V lost 1 base and J lost 7; bases outside the gene matches: 10. Per the germline V gene, CDR1 is MNHEY and CDR2 is SMNVEV (reference sequence). The CDR3 coding sequence is TGTGCCAGCAGTTTATGGGACAGTGAGGTATTGGAGCAGTACTTC. Protein product: CASSLWDSEVLEQYF.

This clonotype was seen a handful of times. The rearrangement links TRBV5-6 to TRBJ2-7; 9 positions match TRBD2. CDR3 length equals 16 residues. V gave up 2 bases and J gave up 5 bases; unmatched junction bases: 11. Looked up from germline, CDR1 is SGHDT and CDR2 is YYEEEE. CDR3 protein: CASSFQGPGLANEQYV. DNA of the CDR3: TGTGCCAGCAGCTTCCAAGGGCCGGGACTAGCTAACGAGCAGTACGTC.

The table lists this clonotype with a few counts. The chain has TRBV27 and TRBJ2-3; unclear D gene. Trimming cost V 7 bases and J 6 bases, with 20 bases left between them. The CDR3 is 15 residues long. Germline CDR1 MNHEY, CDR2 SMNVEV (reference sequence). CDR3 nucleotide sequence: TGTGCCAGCAAACCTGTCAGATCAAAATGGGATACGCAGTATTTT. Translated: CASKPVRSKWDTQYF.

This clonotype was counted at least ten times. V usage is TRBV12-3 or TRBV12-4 and J usage is TRBJ2-7; TRBD1 matches at 9 bases. CDR3 length: 14 residues. V lost 5 bases to trimming and J lost 5 bases; unmatched junction nucleotides: 7. This CDR3 is CASSRGQGRHEQYF. Written as DNA, the CDR3 is TGTGCCAGCAGTCGGGGACAGGGAAGACACGAGCAGTACTTC.

The sample holds many counts of this clonotype. The V call is TRBV3-1, the J call TRBJ2-7; D ambiguous. V was cut by 4 bases and J by 7 bases, with 8 bases left in between. This CDR3 has 11 residues. The V gene's germline CDR1 is LGHDT and CDR2 YNNKEL (reference sequence). CDR3: CASSLNSEQYF. The CDR3, as DNA: TGTGCCAGCAGCCTAAACAGTGAGCAGTACTTC.

This clonotype showed up many times. CDR3 protein: CASSLGRATGELFF. The CDR3, as DNA: TGTGCCAGCAGCTTAGGAAGAGCCACCGGGGAGCTGTTTTTT. The V gene is TRBV7-2, the J gene TRBJ2-2, with unresolved D. Trimming took off 1 base at V and 4 bases at J, with 7 bases between the two ends. The CDR3 runs 14 residues. Germline V lookup: CDR1 SGHTA, CDR2 FQGNSA. The entire variable domain, with the rest obtained from reference TRBV7-2 and TRBJ2-2, is as follows: GAGVSQSPSNKVTEKGKDVELRCDPISGHTALYWYRQSLGQGLEFLIYFQGNSAPDKSGLPSDRFSAERTGGSVSTLTIQRTQQEDSAVYLCASSLGRATGELFFGEGSRLTVL.

The sample holds many counts of this clonotype. The genes are TRBV6-5 and TRBJ2-1; 7 nucleotides line up with TRBD1. Germline-derived CDR1 and CDR2 are MNHEY and SVGAGI. V dropped 6 bases and J dropped 6; count of bases not matched to a gene: 14. The CDR3 is made up of 16 amino acids. CDR3: CASRALPGQYLNEQFF. CDR3 nucleotides: TGTGCCAGCAGAGCACTCCCGGGACAGTACCTCAATGAGCAGTTCTTC.

The chain recombines TRBV9 with TRBJ2-5; D not certain. The CDR3 covers 13 residues. Germline loops: CDR1 SGDLS, CDR2 YYNGEE. Between the trimmed V and J ends, which lost 1 base and 5 bases, there was a span of 9 bases. In DNA, the CDR3 is TGTGCCAGCAGCGTAAGGCCGAAGGAGACCCAGTACTTC. Amino acids: CASSVRPKETQYF.

For the CDR3, the DNA is TGTGCCAGCAGTTTGAGCCAAGGGGGGCAGTACGTC. This gives the protein CASSLSQGGQYV. The V and J genes are TRBV28 and TRBJ2-7, with a possible D match to TRBD1 (6 bases). The V and J ends lost 3 bases and 9 bases respectively, with 12 bases between them. The germline V gene encodes CDR1 MDHEN and CDR2 SYDVKM. The CDR3 has 12 residues.

The sample holds many counts of this clonotype. J is TRBJ2-2 and V is TRBV25-1; D is possibly TRBD1 (5 bases). Per the germline V gene, CDR1 is MGHDK and CDR2 is SYGVNS. The V gene lost 3 bases and the J gene lost 0 bases, with 17 bases spanning the gap. The CDR3 length is 18 residues. The CDR3: CASSELRTQTPNTGELFF. CDR3 DNA: TGTGCCAGCAGTGAGTTGAGGACACAGACCCCGAACACCGGGGAGCTGTTTTTT.

This clonotype was observed at least ten times. The J gene is TRBJ2-2, the V gene TRBV20-1; D is ambiguous. Germline loops: CDR1 DFQATT, CDR2 SNEGSKA (reference sequence). V was clipped by 3 bases and J by 0 bases, with 11 bases between them. The length of the CDR3 is 15 residues. CDR3 amino acids: CSASVRPSNTGELFF. The CDR3 nucleotides read TGCAGTGCTAGTGTGAGGCCCTCGAACACCGGGGAGCTGTTTTTT.

This clonotype was detected many times. In nucleotides, the CDR3 is TGTGCCAGCAGAAAAGGCCAGGGAAATCAGCCCCAGCATTTT. This encodes CASRKGQGNQPQHF. The chain uses TRBV6-5 and TRBJ1-5; weak D call: TRBD1 (5 bases). This CDR3 region has 14 residues. The germline CDR1 and CDR2 sequences are MNHEY and SVGAGI. V was cut by 6 bases and J by 4 bases, with 13 bases left in between.

This clonotype occurred many times. J is TRBJ2-7 and V is TRBV5-1, with 8 bases that match TRBD2. The ends lost 0 bases at V and 3 bases at J; junction bases unmatched: 5. Germline assignment: CDR1 SGHRS and CDR2 YFSETQ. The CDR3 is 15 residues long. The CDR3 here is CASSLAGTRLYEQYF. CDR3 DNA sequence: TGCGCCAGCAGCTTGGCCGGGACTAGACTCTACGAGCAGTACTTC.

This chain joins TRBV28 and TRBJ1-2; D gene unclear. The CDR3 has 15 amino acids. The V and J ends lost 7 bases and 0 bases respectively, with 15 bases between them. Germline values: CDR1 MDHEN, CDR2 SYDVKM. The chain's CDR3 is CASIRGRRPNYGYTF. The CDR3 bases are TGTGCCAGCATCCGAGGGAGGAGGCCTAACTATGGCTACACCTTC.

This clonotype was counted a few times. The V gene is TRBV20-1, the J gene TRBJ2-1; 12 bases are a match to TRBD2. Germline V gene sequence: CDR1 DFQATT, CDR2 SNEGSKA (reference sequence). The CDR3 runs 13 residues. The ends lost 4 bases at V and 7 bases at J; junction bases unmatched: 2. CDR3 DNA sequence: TGCAGTGCTACTAGCGGGGGGGTTAATGAGCAGTTCTTC. This encodes CSATSGGVNEQFF.

The genes are TRBV7-9 and TRBJ1-2; D not resolved. Germline V lookup: CDR1 SEHNR, CDR2 FQNEAQ (reference sequence). Trimming took 10 bases from V and 9 from J, leaving 18 bases between them. The CDR3 contains 12 residues. CDR3 residues: CAMSPGLFCYTF. CDR3 in DNA: TGTGCCATGAGCCCCGGGCTCTTCTGCTACACCTTC.

The chain couples TRBV20-1 to TRBJ2-7; 8 bases are a match to TRBD2. The CDR3 has 15 residues. CDR1 is DFQATT, CDR2 SNEGSKA, per germline (reference sequence). V dropped 0 bases and J dropped 1; count of bases not matched to a gene: 5. CDR3: CSARDPGLGSYEQYF. The DNA of the CDR3 is TGCAGTGCTAGAGATCCGGGACTAGGGTCCTACGAGCAGTACTTC.

The rearrangement joins TRBV20-1 to TRBJ2-7; no reliable D call. V was clipped by 1 base and J by 2 bases, with 6 bases between them. CDR3 length equals 12 residues. CDR1 DFQATT and CDR2 SNEGSKA come from the germline V gene (reference sequence). The CDR3 spells CSARVQAYEQYV. In nucleotides, the CDR3 is TGCAGTGCTAGAGTCCAGGCCTACGAGCAGTACGTC.